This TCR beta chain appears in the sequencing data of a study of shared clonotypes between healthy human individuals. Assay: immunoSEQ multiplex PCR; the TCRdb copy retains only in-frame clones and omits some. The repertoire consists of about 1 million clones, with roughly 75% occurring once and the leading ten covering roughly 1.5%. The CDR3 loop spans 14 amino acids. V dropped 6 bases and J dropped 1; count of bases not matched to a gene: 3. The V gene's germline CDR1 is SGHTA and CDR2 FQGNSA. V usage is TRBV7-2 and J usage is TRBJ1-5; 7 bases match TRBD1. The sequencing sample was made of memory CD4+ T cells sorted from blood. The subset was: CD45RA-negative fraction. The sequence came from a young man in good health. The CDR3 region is CASRIQGSNQPQHF. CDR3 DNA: TGTGCCAGCAGGATACAGGGGAGCAATCAGCCCCAGCATTTT.